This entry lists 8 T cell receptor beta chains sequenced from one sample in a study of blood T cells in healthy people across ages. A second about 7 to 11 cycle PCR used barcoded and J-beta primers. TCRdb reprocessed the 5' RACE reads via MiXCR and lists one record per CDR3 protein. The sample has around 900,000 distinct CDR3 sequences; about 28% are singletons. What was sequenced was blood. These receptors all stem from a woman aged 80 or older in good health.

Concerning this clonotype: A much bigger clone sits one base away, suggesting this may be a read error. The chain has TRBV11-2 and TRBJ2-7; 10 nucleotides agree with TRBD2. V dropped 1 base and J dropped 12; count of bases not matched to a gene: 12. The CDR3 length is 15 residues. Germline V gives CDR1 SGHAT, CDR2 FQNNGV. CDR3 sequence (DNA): TGTGCCAGCAGCTTAGTGGTGCTAGCGGGGGAGACCCGGTACTTC. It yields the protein CASSLVVLAGETRYF.

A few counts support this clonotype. The CDR3, as DNA: TGCAGTGCTAGAGATACGGGGAAGGTCGGGGAGCTGTTTTTT. It is translated as CSARDTGKVGELFF. V is TRBV20-1 and J is TRBJ2-2; possible D gene TRBD2, 5 bases. This CDR3 is built from 14 residues. The germline CDR1 and CDR2 sequences are DFQATT and SNEGSKA (reference sequence). V was trimmed by 0 bases and J by 7 bases, leaving 12 bases between them.

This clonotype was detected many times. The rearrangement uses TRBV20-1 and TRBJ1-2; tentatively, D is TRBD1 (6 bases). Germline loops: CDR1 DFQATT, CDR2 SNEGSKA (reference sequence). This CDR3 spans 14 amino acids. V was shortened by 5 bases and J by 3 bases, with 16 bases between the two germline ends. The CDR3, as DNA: TGCAGTGCTGGGGGCGCACAGGGTGACTATGGCTACACCTTC. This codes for CSAGGAQGDYGYTF.

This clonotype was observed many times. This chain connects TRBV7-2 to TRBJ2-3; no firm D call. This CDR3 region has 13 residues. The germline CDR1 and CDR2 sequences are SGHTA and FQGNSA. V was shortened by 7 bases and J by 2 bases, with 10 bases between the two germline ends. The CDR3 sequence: CASIIPNTDTQYF. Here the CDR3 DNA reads TGTGCCAGCATCATCCCCAACACAGATACGCAGTATTTT.

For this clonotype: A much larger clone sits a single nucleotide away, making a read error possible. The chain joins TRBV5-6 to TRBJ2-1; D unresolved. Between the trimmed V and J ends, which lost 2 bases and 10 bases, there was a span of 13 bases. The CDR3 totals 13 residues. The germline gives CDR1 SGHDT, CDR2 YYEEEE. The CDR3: CASSFQHSYEQFF. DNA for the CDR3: TGTGCCAGCAGCTTTCAGCACTCCTACGAGCAGTTCTTC.

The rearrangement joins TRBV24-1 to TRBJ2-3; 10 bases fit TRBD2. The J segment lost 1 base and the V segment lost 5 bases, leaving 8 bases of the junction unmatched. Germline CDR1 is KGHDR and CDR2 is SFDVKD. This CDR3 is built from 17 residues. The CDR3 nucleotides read TGTGCCACCAGTGGGAGCGGGGGGGCGGGGGGCACAGATACGCAGTATTTT. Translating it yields CATSGSGGAGGTDTQYF.

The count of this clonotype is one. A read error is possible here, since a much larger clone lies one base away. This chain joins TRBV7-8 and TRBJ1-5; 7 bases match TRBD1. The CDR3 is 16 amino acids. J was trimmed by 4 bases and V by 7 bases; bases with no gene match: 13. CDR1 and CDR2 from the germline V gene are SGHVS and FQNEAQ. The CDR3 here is CASNKGQGQLNQPQHF. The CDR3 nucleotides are TGTGCCAGCAACAAGGGGCAGGGACAGCTTAATCAGCCCCAGCATTTT.

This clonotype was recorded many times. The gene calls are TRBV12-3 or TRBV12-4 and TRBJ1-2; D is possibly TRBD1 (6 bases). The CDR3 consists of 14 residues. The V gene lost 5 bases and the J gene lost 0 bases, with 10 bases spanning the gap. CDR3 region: CASSPGHTNYGYTF. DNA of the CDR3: TGTGCCAGCAGTCCGGGACACACTAACTATGGCTACACCTTC.